This T cell receptor beta chain was captured by sequencing in a study of shared clonotypes between healthy human individuals. With 2 bases clipped from V and 3 bases from J, the junction kept 7 bases outside the gene matches. The germline V gene has CDR1 MDHEN and CDR2 SYDVKM. The CDR3 is made up of 17 amino acids. Running of the assay took place at deep level. Method: immunoSEQ multiplex PCR; TCRdb's copy keeps in-frame clones and lacks some. The sample consists of 2 million to 3 million clones, 90% to 95% of them appearing once. Comment on this clone: Its antigen is undetermined.

Study conclusions and caveats: Limitation of the genetic and exposure-history diversity represented came from the few donors. Naive subsets tended to show greater estimated richness than memory subsets. Non-shared clonotypes showed lower generation probabilities than clonotypes common to all four donors.

The sequencing input was naive CD4+ T cells sorted from blood. Indicated subset: CD45RA+ positively selected. J is TRBJ1-6 and V is TRBV28, with 7 bases aligning to TRBD1. The origin of this receptor is a young man in good health. CDR3 DNA sequence: TGTGCCAGCAGTTTAAGGGTACAGGGGCTCTATAATTCACCCCTCCACTTT. It encodes CASSLRVQGLYNSPLHF.